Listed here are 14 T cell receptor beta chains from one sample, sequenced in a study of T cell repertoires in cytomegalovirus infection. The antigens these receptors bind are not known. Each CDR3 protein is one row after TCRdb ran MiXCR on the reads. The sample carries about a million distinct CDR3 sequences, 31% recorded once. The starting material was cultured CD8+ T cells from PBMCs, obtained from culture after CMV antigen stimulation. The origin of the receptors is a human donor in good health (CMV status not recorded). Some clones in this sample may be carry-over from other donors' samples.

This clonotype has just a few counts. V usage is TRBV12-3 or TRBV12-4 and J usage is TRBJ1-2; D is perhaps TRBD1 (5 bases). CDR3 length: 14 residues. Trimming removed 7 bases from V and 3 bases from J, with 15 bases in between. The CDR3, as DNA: TGTGCCAGCAACCACCGGGGGTCGTACTATGGCTACACCTTC. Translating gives CASNHRGSYYGYTF.

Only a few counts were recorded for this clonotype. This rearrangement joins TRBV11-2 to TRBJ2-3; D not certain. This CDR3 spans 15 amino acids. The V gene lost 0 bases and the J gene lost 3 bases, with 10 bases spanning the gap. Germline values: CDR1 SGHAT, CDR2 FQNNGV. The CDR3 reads CASSLELKRTDTQYF. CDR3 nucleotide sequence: TGTGCCAGCAGCTTAGAGCTAAAGAGGACAGATACGCAGTATTTT.

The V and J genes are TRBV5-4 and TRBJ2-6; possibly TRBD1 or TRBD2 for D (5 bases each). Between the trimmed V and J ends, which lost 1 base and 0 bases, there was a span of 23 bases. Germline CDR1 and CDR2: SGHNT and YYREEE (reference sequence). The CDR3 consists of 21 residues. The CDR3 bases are TGTGCCAGCAGCTTGAAATACCGGGACCCCGGTCGTATCTCTGGGGCCAACGTCCTGACTTTC. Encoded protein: CASSLKYRDPGRISGANVLTF. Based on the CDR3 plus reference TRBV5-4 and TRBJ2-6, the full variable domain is ETGVTQSPTHLIKTRGQQVTLRCSSQSGHNTVSWYQQALGQGPQFIFQYYREEENGRGNFPPRFSGLQFPNYSSELNVNALELDDSALYLCASSLKYRDPGRISGANVLTFGAGSRLTVL.

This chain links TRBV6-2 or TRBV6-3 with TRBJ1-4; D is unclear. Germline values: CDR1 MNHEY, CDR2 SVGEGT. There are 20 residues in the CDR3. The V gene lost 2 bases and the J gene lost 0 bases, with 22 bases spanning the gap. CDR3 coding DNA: TGTGCCAGCAGTTACCCTATCGGGCACGGACTTCTAACAACTAATGAAAAACTGTTTTTT. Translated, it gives CASSYPIGHGLLTTNEKLFF.

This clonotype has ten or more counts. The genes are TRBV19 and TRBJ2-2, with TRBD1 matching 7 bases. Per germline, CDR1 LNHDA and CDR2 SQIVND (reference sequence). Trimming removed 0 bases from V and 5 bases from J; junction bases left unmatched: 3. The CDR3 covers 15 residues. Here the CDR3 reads CASSIERGRTGELFF. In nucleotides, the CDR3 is TGTGCCAGTAGTATAGAAAGGGGGCGAACCGGGGAGCTGTTTTTT.

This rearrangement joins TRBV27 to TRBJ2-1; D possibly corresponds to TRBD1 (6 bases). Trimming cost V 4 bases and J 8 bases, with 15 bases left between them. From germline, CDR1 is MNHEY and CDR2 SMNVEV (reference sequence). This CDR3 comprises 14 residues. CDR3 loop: CASSYQGTFDEQFF. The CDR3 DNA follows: TGTGCCAGCAGTTACCAAGGGACATTTGATGAGCAGTTCTTC.

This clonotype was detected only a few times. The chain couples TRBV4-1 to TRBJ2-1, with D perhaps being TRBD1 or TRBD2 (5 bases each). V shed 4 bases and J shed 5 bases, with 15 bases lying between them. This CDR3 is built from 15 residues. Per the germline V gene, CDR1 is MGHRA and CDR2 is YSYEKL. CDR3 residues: CASSLHIGTDNEQFF. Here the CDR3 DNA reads TGCGCCAGCAGCCTACACATCGGGACGGACAATGAGCAGTTCTTC.

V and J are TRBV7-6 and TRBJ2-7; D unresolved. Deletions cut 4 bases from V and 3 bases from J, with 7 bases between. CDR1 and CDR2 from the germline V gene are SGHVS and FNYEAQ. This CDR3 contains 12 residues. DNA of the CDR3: TGTGCCAGCAGCTCCCACGTCTACGAGCAGTACTTC. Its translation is CASSSHVYEQYF.

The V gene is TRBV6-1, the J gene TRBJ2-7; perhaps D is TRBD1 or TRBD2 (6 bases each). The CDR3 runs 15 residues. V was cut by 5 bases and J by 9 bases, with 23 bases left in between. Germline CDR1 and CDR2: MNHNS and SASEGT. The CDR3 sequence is CASSSRTEGAGGQYF. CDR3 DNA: TGTGCCAGCAGTTCCCGGACAGAAGGAGCGGGCGGGCAGTACTTC.

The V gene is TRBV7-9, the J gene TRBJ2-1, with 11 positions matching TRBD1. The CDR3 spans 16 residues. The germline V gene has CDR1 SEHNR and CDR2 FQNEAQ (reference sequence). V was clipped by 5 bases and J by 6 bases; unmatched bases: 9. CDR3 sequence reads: CASSPPGQGARNEQFF. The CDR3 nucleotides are TGTGCCAGCAGCCCCCCCGGACAGGGGGCGCGCAATGAGCAGTTCTTC.

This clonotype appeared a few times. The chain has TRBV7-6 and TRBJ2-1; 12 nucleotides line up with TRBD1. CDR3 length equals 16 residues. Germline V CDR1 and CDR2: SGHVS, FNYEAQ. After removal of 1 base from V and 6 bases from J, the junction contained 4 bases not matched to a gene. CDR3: CASSLVGTGGPNEQFF. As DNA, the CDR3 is TGTGCCAGCAGCTTAGTCGGGACAGGGGGCCCCAATGAGCAGTTCTTC. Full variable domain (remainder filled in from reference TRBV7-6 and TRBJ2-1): GAGVSQSPRYKVTKRGQDVALRCDPISGHVSLYWYRQALGQGPEFLTYFNYEAQQDKSGLPNDRFSAERPEGSISTLTIQRTEQRDSAMYRCASSLVGTGGPNEQFFGPGTRLTVL.

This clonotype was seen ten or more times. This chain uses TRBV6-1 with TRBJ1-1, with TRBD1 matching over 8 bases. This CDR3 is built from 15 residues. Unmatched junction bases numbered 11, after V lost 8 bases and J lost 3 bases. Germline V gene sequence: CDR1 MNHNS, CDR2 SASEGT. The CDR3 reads CASPSLRQGHTEAFF. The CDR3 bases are TGTGCCAGCCCATCCTTGCGACAGGGGCACACTGAAGCTTTCTTT.

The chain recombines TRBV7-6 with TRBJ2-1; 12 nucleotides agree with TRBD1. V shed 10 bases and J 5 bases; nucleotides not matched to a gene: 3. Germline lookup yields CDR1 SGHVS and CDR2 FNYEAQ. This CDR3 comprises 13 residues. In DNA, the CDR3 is TGTGCCACGGGACAGGGGGCTCACAATGAGCAGTTCTTC. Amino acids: CATGQGAHNEQFF.

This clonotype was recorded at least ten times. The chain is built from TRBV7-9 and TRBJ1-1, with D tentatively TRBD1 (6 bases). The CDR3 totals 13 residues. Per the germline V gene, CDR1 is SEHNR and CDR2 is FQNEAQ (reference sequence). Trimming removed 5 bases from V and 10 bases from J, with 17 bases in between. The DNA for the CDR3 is TGTGCCAGCAGCGCCGGGGATGGAGGGGGAGCTTTCTTT. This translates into CASSAGDGGGAFF. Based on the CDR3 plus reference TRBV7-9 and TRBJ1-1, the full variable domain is DTGVSQNPRHKITKRGQNVTFRCDPISEHNRLYWYRQTLGQGPEFLTYFQNEAQLEKSRLLSDRFSAERPKGSFSTLEIQRTEQGDSAMYLCASSAGDGGGAFFGQGTRLTVV.